The 6 T cell receptor beta chains below come from one sample, sequenced in a study of blood T cell repertoires in COVID-19. Sequenced by immunoSEQ multiplex PCR; TCRdb stores in-frame clones only, minus some. This sample has about 380,000 clones, with roughly 87% found just once. Sequenced material: PBMCs or T cells enriched from blood (not recorded which). The receptor source for this set is a woman aged 30 to 39 who had recovered from COVID-19.

A remark on this clone: The junction does not match germline at one end; this may be a read error. V usage is TRBV7-7 and J usage is TRBJ2-2, with TRBD2 identical over 13 bases. This CDR3 spans 15 amino acids. Germline V gene data show CDR1 as SSHAT and CDR2 as FNYEAQ (reference sequence). The CDR3 DNA reads as TGTGCTAGCAGCGCGGGACTAGCGGGGACCGGGGAGCTGTTTTTT. Encoded protein: CASSAGLAGTGELFF. Variable domain in full (rest from reference TRBV7-7 and TRBJ2-2): GAGVSQSPRYKVTKRGQDVTLRCDPISSHATLYWYQQALGQGPEFLTYFNYEAQPDKSGLPSDRFSAERPEGSISTLTIQRTEQRDSAMYRCASSAGLAGTGELFFGEGSRLTVL.

The rearrangement links TRBV7-8 to TRBJ1-3; D is undetermined. V was pared by 1 base and J by 2 bases, with 6 bases between. Germline V CDR1 and CDR2: SGHVS, FQNEAQ. This CDR3 region has 14 residues. In DNA, the CDR3 is TGTGCCAGCAGCTTAGGAGGGACTGGAAACACCATATATTTT. Its protein product is CASSLGGTGNTIYF. Full variable domain (missing parts from reference TRBV7-8 and TRBJ1-3): GAGVSQSPRYKVAKRGQDVALRCDPISGHVSLFWYQQALGQGPEFLTYFQNEAQLDKSGLPSDRFFAERPEGSVSTLKIQRTQQEDSAVYLCASSLGGTGNTIYFGEGSWLTVV.

The rearrangement joins TRBV11-2 to TRBJ2-7; D uncertain. Germline V lookup: CDR1 SGHAT, CDR2 FQNNGV. The CDR3 is made up of 14 amino acids. The V end was cut by 0 bases, the J end by 1 base, with 7 bases between. CDR3 sequence: CASSLERLSYEQYF. The CDR3 DNA is TGTGCCAGCAGCTTAGAGAGGCTATCCTACGAGCAGTACTTC.

V is TRBV2 and J is TRBJ2-1, with D possibly TRBD2 on 7 matching bases. The CDR3 contains 15 residues. Trimming left V 5 bases short and J 2 bases short, with 13 bases between. CDR1 and CDR2 (germline): SNHLY, FYNNEI. The CDR3 reads CASSLGRGAYNEQFF. As DNA, the CDR3 is TGTGCCAGCAGTCTAGGGAGGGGGGCCTACAATGAGCAGTTCTTC.

This sequence joins TRBV7-3 and TRBJ1-1; no clear D gene. V lost 3 bases, J lost 3 bases, and 8 bases lay in between. Germline values: CDR1 SGHTA, CDR2 FQGTGA. The CDR3 is 13 residues long. CDR3 in DNA: TGTGCCAGCAGCTTTGAGATATACACTGAAGCTTTCTTT. Translating gives CASSFEIYTEAFF.

This clone was seen only once. The chain joins TRBV3-1 (or the pseudogene TRBV3-2) to TRBJ2-5, with a possible D match to TRBD2 (6 bases). The germline V gene has CDR1 LGHDT and CDR2 YNNKEL (reference sequence). Between the trimmed V and J ends, which lost 1 base and 3 bases, there was a span of 18 bases. The CDR3 spans 17 residues. In DNA form, the CDR3 reads TGTGCCAGCAGCCAAGGGAGTAGCGATTGGGGGGAAGAGACCCAGTACTTC. It is translated as CASSQGSSDWGEETQYF.